This TCR beta chain originates from a study of T cells expressing NK-cell markers. Turning to the study itself: Eight donors were sequenced, of whom seven were HCMV-seropositive, while the remaining one was HCMV-seronegative. Study-wide points: HCMV specificity of the expanded NKG2C+ T cell clones stayed unclear. Of the CD8+ T cell pool in more than 5 donors, roughly 1.0-8% was accounted for by dominant NKG2C+ clonotypes.

Generation of TCR beta cDNA was performed by 5'RACE template switching incorporating UMIs. TCRdb reworked the 5' RACE reads into one entry per CDR3 protein, no DNA. This sample's clone table lists about 260,000 distinct CDR3 sequences. The germline V gene encodes CDR1 SQVTM and CDR2 ANQGSEA. This CDR3 spans 13 amino acids. Details on this clonotype: Its antigen remains unknown.

The specimen was blood T cells: a sorted CD56 or NKG2C T cell subset, CD4+ or CD8+ T cells, or bulk PBMC T cells (not recorded which). This receptor was identified in a man between 18 and 35 years old in good health. The V and J genes are TRBV29-1 and TRBJ2-7; without DNA, the TCRdb call of TRBD1 cannot be checked. CDR3 in amino acids: CSVSGTGGYEQYF.